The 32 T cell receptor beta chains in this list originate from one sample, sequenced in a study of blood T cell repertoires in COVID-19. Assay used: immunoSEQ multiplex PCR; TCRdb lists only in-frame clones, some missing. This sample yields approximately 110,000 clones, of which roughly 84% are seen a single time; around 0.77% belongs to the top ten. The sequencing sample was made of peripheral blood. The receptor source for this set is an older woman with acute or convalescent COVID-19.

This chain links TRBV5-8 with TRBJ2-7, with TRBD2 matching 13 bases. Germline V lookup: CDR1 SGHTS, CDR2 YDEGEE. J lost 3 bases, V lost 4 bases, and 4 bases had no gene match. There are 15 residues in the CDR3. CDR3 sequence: CASSAWTSGSYEQYF. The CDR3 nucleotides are TGTGCCAGCAGCGCATGGACTAGCGGGAGCTACGAGCAGTACTTC.

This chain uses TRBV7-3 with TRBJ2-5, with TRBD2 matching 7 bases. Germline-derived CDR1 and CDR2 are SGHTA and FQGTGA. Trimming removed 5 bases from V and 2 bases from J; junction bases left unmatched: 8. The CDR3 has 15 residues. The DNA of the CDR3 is TGTGCCAGCAGCAAAGGGGCGGGGGTTCAAGAGACCCAGTACTTC. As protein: CASSKGAGVQETQYF.

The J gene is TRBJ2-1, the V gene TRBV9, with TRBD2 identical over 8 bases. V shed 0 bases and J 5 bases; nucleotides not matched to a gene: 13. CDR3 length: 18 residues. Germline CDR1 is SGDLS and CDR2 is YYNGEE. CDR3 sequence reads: CASSVALSGAAGDNEQFF. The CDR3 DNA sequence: TGTGCCAGCAGCGTAGCCCTCAGTGGGGCAGCGGGAGACAATGAGCAGTTCTTC.

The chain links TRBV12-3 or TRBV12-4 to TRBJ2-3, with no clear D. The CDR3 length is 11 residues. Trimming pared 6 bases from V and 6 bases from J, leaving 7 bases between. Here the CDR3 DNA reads TGTGCCAGCAGCCCGTATGATACGCAGTATTTT. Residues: CASSPYDTQYF.

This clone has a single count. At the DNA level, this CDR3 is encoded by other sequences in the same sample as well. The CDR3 reads CASSRRGDEQYF. CDR3 bases: TGTGCCAGTAGTCGCAGGGGAGACGAGCAGTACTTC. The rearrangement links TRBV19 to TRBJ2-7; a possible D gene is TRBD1 (6 bases). The CDR3 loop spans 12 amino acids. The germline V and J ends were trimmed by 5 bases and 5 bases, with 10 bases remaining between them. Germline lookup yields CDR1 LNHDA and CDR2 SQIVND (reference sequence).

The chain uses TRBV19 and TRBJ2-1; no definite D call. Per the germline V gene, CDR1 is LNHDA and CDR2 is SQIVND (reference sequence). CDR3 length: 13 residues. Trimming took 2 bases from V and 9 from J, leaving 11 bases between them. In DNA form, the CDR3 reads TGTGCCAGTAGTATATCCGGGTCGGGTGAGCAGTTCTTC. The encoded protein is CASSISGSGEQFF.

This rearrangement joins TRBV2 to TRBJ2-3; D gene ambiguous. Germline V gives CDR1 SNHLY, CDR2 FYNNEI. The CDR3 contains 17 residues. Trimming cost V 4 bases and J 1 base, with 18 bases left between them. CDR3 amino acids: CASSAFRINKGTDTQYF. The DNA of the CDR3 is TGTGCCAGCAGTGCTTTCCGAATAAACAAAGGCACAGATACGCAGTATTTT. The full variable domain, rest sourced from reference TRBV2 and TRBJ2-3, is EPEVTQTPSHQVTQMGQEVILRCVPISNHLYFYWYRQILGQKVEFLVSFYNNEISEKSEIFDDQFSVERPDGSNFTLKIRSTKLEDSAMYFCASSAFRINKGTDTQYFGPGTRLTVL.

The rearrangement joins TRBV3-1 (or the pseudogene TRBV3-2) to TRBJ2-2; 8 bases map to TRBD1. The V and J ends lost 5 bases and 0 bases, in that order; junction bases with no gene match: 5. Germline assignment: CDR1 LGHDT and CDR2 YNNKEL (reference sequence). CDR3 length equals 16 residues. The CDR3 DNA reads TGTGCCAGCAGCTCCGGGACAGGAGCGAACACCGGGGAGCTGTTTTTT. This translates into CASSSGTGANTGELFF.

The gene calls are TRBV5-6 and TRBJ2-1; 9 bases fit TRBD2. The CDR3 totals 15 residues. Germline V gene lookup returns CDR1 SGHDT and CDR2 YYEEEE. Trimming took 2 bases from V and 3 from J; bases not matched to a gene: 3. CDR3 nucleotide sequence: TGTGCCAGCAGCTTAGGTAGCGGGGGCTACAATGAGCAGTTCTTC. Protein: CASSLGSGGYNEQFF. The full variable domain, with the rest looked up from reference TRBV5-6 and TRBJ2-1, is DAGVTQSPTHLIKTRGQQVTLRCSPKSGHDTVSWYQQALGQGPQFIFQYYEEEERQRGNFPDRFSGHQFPNYSSELNVNALLLGDSALYLCASSLGSGGYNEQFFGPGTRLTVL.

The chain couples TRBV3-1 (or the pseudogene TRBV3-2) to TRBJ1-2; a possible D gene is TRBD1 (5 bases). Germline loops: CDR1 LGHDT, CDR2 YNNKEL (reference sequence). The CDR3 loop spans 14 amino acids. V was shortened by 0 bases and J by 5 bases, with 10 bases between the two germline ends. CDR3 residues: CASSQEGGTYGYTF. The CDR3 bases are TGTGCCAGCAGCCAAGAGGGGGGTACTTATGGCTACACCTTC.

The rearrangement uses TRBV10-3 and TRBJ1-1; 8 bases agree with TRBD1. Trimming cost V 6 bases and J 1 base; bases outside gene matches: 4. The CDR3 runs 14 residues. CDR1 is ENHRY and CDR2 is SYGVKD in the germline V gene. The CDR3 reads CAIREGTGNTEAFF. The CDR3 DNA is TGTGCCATCAGGGAAGGGACAGGGAACACTGAAGCTTTCTTT.

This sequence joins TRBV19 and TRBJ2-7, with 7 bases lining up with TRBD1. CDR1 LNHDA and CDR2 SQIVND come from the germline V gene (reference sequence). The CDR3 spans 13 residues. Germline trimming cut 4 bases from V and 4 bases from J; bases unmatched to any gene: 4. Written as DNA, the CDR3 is TGTGCCAGTAGTAAGACAGGGATATACGAGCAGTACTTC. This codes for CASSKTGIYEQYF.

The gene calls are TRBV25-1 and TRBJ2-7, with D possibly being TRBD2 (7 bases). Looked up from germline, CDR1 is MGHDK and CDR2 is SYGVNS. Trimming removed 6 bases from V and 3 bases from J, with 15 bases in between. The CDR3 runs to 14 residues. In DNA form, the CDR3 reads TGTGCCAGCAGAGGCGCGGGGGCAAACTACGAGCAGTACTTC. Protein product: CASRGAGANYEQYF.

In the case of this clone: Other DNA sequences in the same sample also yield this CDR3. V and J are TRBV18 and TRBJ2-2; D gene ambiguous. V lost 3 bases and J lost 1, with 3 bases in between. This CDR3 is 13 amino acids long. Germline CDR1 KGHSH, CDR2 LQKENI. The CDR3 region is CASSPGNTGELFF. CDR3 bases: TGTGCCAGCTCACCCGGGAACACCGGGGAGCTGTTTTTT.

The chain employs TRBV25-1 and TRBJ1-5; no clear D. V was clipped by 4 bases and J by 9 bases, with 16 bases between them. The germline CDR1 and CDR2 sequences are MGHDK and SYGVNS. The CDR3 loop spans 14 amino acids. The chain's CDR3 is CASSALGGSGPQHF. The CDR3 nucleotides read TGTGCCAGCAGTGCCCTGGGAGGGTCGGGGCCCCAGCATTTT.

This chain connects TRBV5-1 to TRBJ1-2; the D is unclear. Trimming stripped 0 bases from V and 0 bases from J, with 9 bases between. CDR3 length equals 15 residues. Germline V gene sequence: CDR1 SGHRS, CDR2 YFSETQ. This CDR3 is CASSLVAGANYGYTF. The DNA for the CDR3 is TGCGCCAGCAGCTTGGTGGCGGGAGCTAACTATGGCTACACCTTC.

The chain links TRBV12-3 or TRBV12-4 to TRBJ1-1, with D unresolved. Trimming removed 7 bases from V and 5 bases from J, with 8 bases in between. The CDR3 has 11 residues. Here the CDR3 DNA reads TGTGCCAGCAACTCCGGGACTGAAGCTTTCTTT. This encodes CASNSGTEAFF.

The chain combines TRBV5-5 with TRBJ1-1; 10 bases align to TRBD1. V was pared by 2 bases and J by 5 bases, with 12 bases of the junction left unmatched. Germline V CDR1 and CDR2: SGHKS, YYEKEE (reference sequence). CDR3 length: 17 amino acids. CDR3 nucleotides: TGTGCCAGCAGCTTTCGGGGACAGGGGAGTCTATGGACTGAAGCTTTCTTT. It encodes CASSFRGQGSLWTEAFF.

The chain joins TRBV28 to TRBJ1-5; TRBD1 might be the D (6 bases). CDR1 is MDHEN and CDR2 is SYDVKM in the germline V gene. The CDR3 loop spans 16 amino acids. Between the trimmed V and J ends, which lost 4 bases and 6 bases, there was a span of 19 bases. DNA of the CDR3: TGTGCCAGCAGTTCTCCCCTGGGGGGGGCGAGTCAGCCCCAGCATTTT. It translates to CASSSPLGGASQPQHF. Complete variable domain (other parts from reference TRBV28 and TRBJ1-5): DVKVTQSSRYLVKRTGEKVFLECVQDMDHENMFWYRQDPGLGLRLIYFSYDVKMKEKGDIPEGYSVSREKKERFSLILESASTNQTSMYLCASSSPLGGASQPQHFGDGTRLSIL.

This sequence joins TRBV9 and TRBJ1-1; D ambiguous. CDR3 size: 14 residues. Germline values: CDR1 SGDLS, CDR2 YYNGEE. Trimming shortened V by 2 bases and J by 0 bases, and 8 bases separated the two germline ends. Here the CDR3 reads CASSVSEMNTEAFF. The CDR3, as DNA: TGTGCCAGCAGCGTGTCGGAGATGAACACTGAAGCTTTCTTT.

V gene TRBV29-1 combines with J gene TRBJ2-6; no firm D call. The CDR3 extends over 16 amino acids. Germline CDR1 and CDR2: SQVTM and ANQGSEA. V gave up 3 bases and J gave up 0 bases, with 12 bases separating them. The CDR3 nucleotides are TGCAGCGTTGAGAGCGAATTCGTCTCTGGGGCCAACGTCCTGACTTTC. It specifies CSVESEFVSGANVLTF.

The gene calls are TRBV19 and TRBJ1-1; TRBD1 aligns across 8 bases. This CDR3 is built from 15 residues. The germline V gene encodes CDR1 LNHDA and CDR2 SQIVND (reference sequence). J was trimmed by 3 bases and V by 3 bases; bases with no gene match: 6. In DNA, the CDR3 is TGTGCCAGTAGTATCATCGGACAGGGAGACACTGAAGCTTTCTTT. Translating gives CASSIIGQGDTEAFF.

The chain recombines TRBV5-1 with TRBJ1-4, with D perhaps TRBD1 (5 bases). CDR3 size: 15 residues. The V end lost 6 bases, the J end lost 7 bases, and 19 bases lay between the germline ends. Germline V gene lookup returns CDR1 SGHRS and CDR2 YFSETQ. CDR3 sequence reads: CASTRDSPRTEKLFF. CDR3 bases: TGCGCCAGCACCCGGGACTCTCCGAGGACTGAAAAACTGTTTTTT.

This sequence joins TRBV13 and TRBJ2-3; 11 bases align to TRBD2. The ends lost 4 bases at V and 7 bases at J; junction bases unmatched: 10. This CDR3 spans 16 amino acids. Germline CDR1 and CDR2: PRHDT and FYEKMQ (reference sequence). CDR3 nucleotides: TGTGCCAGCAGCTGGGGCACTAGCGGGAGAATGAATACGCAGTATTTT. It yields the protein CASSWGTSGRMNTQYF.

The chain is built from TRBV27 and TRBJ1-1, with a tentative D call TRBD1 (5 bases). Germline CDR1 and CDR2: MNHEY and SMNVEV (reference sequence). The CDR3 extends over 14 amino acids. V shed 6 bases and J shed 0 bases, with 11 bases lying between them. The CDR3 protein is CASRRDLMNTEAFF. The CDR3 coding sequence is TGTGCCAGCAGGAGGGACTTGATGAACACTGAAGCTTTCTTT.

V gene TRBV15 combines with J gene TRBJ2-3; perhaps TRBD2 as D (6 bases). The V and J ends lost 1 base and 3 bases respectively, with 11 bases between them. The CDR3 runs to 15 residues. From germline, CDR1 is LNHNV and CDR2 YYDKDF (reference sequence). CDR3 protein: CATSRGGRRTDTQYF. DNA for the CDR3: TGTGCCACCAGCAGAGGGGGGAGGCGTACAGATACGCAGTATTTT.

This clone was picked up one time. In DNA form, the CDR3 reads TGCGCCAGCAGCTTGGGTGGCGGGAGCGAGACCCAGTACTTC. Amino acid sequence: CASSLGGGSETQYF. The rearrangement uses TRBV5-1 and TRBJ2-5; 7 bases map to TRBD2. CDR1 is SGHRS, CDR2 YFSETQ, per germline. V trimming: 0 bases; J trimming: 5 bases; junction bases outside the gene matches: 4. This CDR3 has 14 amino acids.

The CDR3 reads CASSLDSLAGSYNEQFF. CDR3 nucleotide sequence: TGTGCCAGCAGCTTAGATAGCCTAGCGGGCTCCTACAATGAGCAGTTCTTC. The rearrangement joins TRBV7-9 to TRBJ2-1; 8 nucleotides align to TRBD2. Germline V gene sequence: CDR1 SEHNR, CDR2 FQNEAQ (reference sequence). The length of the CDR3 is 17 residues. With V trimmed by 1 base and J by 0 bases, 5 bases remained unmatched.

DNA of the CDR3: TGTGCCAGCAGTTTACGGGACATCACTGAAGCTTTCTTT. It is translated as CASSLRDITEAFF. The chain links TRBV6-5 to TRBJ1-1, with D tentatively TRBD1 (6 bases). The germline V gene encodes CDR1 MNHEY and CDR2 SVGAGI. There are 13 residues in the CDR3. With 4 bases removed from V and 4 bases from J, the gap between germline ends came to 10 bases.

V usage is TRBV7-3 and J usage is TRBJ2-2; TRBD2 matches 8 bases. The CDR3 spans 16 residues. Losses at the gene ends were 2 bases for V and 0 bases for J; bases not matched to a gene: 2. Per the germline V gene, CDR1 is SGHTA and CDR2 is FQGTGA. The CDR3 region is CASSLAGGTNTGELFF. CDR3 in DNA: TGTGCCAGCAGCTTAGCGGGGGGAACGAACACCGGGGAGCTGTTTTTT. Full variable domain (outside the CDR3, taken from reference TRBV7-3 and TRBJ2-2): GAGVSQTPSNKVTEKGKYVELRCDPISGHTALYWYRQSLGQGPEFLIYFQGTGAADDSGLPNDRFFAVRPEGSVSTLKIQRTERGDSAVYLCASSLAGGTNTGELFFGEGSRLTVL.

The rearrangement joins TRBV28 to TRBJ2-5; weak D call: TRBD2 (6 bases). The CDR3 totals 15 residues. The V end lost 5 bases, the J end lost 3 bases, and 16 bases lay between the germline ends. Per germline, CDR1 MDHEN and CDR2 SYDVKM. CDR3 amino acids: CASSPLRGREETQYF. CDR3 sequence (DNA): TGTGCCAGCAGTCCCCTCCGGGGGAGAGAAGAGACCCAGTACTTC.

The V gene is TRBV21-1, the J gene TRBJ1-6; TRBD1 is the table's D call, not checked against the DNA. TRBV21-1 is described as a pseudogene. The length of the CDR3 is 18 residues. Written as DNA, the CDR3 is TGTGCCAGCAGCACTAGACAGGGTCGAAGCTCCTATAATTCACCCCTCCACTTT. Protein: CASSTRQGRSSYNSPLHF.